Listed below are T cell receptor beta chains from one sample, sequenced in a study of cytomegalovirus exposure and HLA in healthy donors. The data were produced by immunoSEQ multiplex PCR, yet TCRdb's version contains in-frame clones alone and is incomplete. The table has about 160,000 clones, 80% to 90% seen once. What was sequenced was PBMCs. The receptor set was obtained from a woman between 18 and 29 years old in good health and CMV-seronegative. Each CDR3 is given with its conserved first and last residue.

v_gene,j_gene,CDR3aa
TRBV4-1,TRBJ2-1,CASSQDPATSGGSYNEQFF
TRBV7-9,TRBJ1-6,CASSMGQNSPLHF
TRBV7-9,TRBJ1-1,CSSSSTQAGSLNTEAFF
TRBV7-9,TRBJ2-5,CASSALHGQGTETQYF
TRBV6-4,TRBJ2-3,CASSISTGGADTQYF
TRBV5-8,TRBJ1-6,CASSLAGQVPLHF
TRBV2,TRBJ2-4,CASGEGYYGIQYF
TRBV28,TRBJ1-5,CASSPGTGWGSNQPQHF
TRBV6-1,TRBJ2-7,CASRVEGQSYEQYF
TRBV25-1,TRBJ1-5,CASSGHRGEGLSNQPQHF
TRBV7-6,TRBJ1-4,CASSPGIGGEKLFF
TRBV2,TRBJ1-3,CASSGGQGLGNTIYF
TRBV5-1,TRBJ2-2,CASSLGGAAGELFF
TRBV5-1,TRBJ1-2,CASSLSNGASGYTF
TRBV7-8,TRBJ2-3,CASSTLQGNTQYF
TRBV9,TRBJ2-3,CASSVLAGSSTDTQYF
TRBV6-5,TRBJ2-3,CASREPSRGHTQYF
TRBV18,TRBJ2-3,CASSPPVISTDTQYF
TRBV7-9,TRBJ2-7,CASSLEGTGEQYF
TRBV28,TRBJ1-4,CASSIPGGGNEKLFF
TRBV18,TRBJ2-1,CASSPPGLAGAVYNEQFF
TRBV10-3,TRBJ2-7,CAISEFQGSYEQYF
TRBV2,TRBJ1-2,CASKKRGQNNYGYTF
TRBV5-1,TRBJ1-4,CASSHGTTNEKLFF
TRBV6-6,TRBJ2-3,CASGGESDTQYF
TRBV18,TRBJ1-6,CASSPLQVLSSYNSPLHF
TRBV7-2,TRBJ2-3,CASSQRSGDTQYF
TRBV10-2,TRBJ1-2,CASSDPQGGNYGYTF